The clone carrying this T cell receptor (beta chain) showed up just a few times. In the original workflow: Amplification from reference gene primers served as the basis for estimated nucleated cell counts. The data were produced by immunoSEQ multiplex PCR, yet TCRdb's version contains in-frame clones alone and is incomplete. V, J and clone size are those of that table, while D and trimming were read from the DNA. This sample yields 15,000 to 16,000 clones, of which approximately 85% are seen a single time; about a third belongs to the top ten. This CDR3 has 15 amino acids. Germline CDR1 reads MNHEY; CDR2 reads SVGAGI. V was cut by 6 bases and J by 6 bases, with 18 bases left in between. This record belongs to a study of blood T cell repertoires in COVID-19. About the study: From T cells, B-cell-depleted T cells, or PBMCs came the material, which was cDNA or gDNA.

What was sequenced was peripheral blood. This sequence originates from an older man in a cohort sampled during active COVID-19. V usage is TRBV6-5 and J usage is TRBJ1-5; D is unresolved. The CDR3 nucleotides are TGTGCCAGCAGCAAGACTGGGAGGGTAGGTCAGCCCCAGCATTTT. It translates to CASSKTGRVGQPQHF.